This entry features one T cell receptor (beta chain) sequence. Its target is not known. This sample was included in a study of monozygotic twins with inflammatory bowel disease. Study results and caveats: The analysis did not separate different T cell subtypes.

CDR1 is LGHDT, CDR2 YNNKEL, per germline (reference sequence). The CDR3 has 16 amino acids. Via template switching, UMIs carrying a 6-nucleotide sample barcode were introduced. Reanalyzing the 5' RACE reads, TCRdb keeps one entry per CDR3 protein, without DNA. The table lists 400,000 to 500,000 distinct CDR3 sequences. Input material: blood. The chain has TRBV3-1 and TRBJ2-2; TCRdb proposes TRBD2, but this gene call is untestable without DNA. The clonotype comes from a human donor with ulcerative colitis or Crohn's disease, or a healthy co-twin of an affected twin (not recorded which). The CDR3: CASSQGVADRTGELFF.